The clone carrying this T cell receptor beta chain was detected only a few times. The antigen is unknown. The CDR3 contains 15 residues. The germline V gene has CDR1 LNHDA and CDR2 SQIVND (reference sequence). The V end lost 3 bases, the J end lost 1 base, and 12 bases lay between the germline ends. Treatment of the sample: roughly 11-day PBMC culture with coronavirus spike peptide pools or control peptides (ViraFEST assay). The sample belongs to a study of vaccination and CD4 T cells after COVID-19. Whole-study context: As control conditions, cultures were given either a CEFX pool serving as positive control, an HIV-1 Nef pool, or no peptide at all. General study points: Relatively few convalescent patients were studied, without early post-infection timepoints. There was no significant change from about 20 to 38 median reactive clonotypes.

Cultured CD4+ T cell DNA was sequenced using the Oncomine TCR Beta short-read assay. Genomic DNA was isolated from CD4+ T cells that had been cultured. TCRdb re-analysed the PCR reads in MiXCR, keeping a single row per CDR3 protein. Of more than 12,000 distinct CDR3 sequences listed, 74% are singletons. This sequence originates from a human donor who had recovered from COVID-19. The sequenced sample consisted of CD4+ T cells from blood, cultured in vitro. The genes are TRBV19 and TRBJ1-1, with D tentatively TRBD1 (6 bases). The CDR3 coding sequence is TGTGCCAGTAGTATGGGGGCCCTCGGGAACACTGAAGCTTTCTTT. This codes for CASSMGALGNTEAFF.